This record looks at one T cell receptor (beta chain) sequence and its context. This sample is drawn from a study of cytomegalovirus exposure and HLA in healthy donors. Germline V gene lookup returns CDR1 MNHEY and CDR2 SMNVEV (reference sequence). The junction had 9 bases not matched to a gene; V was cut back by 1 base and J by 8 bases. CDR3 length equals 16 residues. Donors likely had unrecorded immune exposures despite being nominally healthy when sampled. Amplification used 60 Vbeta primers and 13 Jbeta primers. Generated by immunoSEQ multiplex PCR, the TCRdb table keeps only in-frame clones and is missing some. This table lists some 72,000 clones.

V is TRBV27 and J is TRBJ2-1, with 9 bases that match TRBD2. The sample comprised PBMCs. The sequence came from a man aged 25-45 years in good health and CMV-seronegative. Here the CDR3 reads CASSLLAGAPSDEQFF. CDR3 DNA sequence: TGTGCCAGCAGTTTATTAGCGGGAGCGCCCTCCGATGAGCAGTTCTTC.